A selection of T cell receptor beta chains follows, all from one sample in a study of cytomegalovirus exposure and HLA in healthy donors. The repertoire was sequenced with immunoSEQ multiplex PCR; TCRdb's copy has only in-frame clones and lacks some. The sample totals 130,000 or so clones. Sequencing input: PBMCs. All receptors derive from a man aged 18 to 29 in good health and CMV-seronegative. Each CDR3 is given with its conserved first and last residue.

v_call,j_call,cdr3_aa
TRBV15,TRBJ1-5,CATRKTDYSNQPQHF
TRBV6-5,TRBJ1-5,CASSYLGANQPQHF
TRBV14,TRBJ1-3,CASSQDLRGNTIYF
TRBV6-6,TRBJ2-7,CASSAPSGRTPNEQYF
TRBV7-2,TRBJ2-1,CASSLILLAGGNEQFF
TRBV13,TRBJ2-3,CASSHQTGRLFTQYF
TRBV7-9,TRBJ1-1,CASSLAQGSGFF
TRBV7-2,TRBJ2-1,CASSRNRNEQFF
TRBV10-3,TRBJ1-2,CAIRETGTGDRGYTF
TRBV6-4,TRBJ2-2,CASSDGSDTGELFF
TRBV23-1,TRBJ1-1,CASSLMHRGMMNTEAFF
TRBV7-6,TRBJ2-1,CASSLGGGGEQFF
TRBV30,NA,CAWTGQGYYEQYF
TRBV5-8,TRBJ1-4,CASSSERGGEKLFF
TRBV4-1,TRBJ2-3,CASSQDPGNTDTQYF
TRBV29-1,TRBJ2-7,CSVEAIGEAYAQYF
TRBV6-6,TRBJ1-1,CASSSQVNTEAFF
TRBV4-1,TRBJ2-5,CASSQVPLQETQYF
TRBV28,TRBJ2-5,CASNQGASGAETQYF
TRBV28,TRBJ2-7,CASSRDRAYEQYF
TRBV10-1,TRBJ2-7,CASRRRAPYEQYF
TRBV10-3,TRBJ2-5,CAISRASGETQYF
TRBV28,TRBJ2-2,CASITGATGELFF
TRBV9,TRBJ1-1,CASSGAGDTEAFF
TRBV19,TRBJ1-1,CASTPRGQVMNTEAFF
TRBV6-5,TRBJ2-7,CASYPSGWGEQYF
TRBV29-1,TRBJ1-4,CSAGAGGTNEKLFF
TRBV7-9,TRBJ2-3,CASSQGTSGITQYF
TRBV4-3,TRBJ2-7,CASSQTRDRGYEQYF
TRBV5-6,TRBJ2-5,CASSSTGGEETQYF
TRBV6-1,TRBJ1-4,CASTANQAGTGIF
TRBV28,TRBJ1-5,CASSLNPGMSQPQHF
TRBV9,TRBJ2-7,CASNSRGSWDYEQYF
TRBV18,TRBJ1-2,CASSQTPGQAYGYTF
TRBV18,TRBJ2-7,CASSPPSTAYEQYF
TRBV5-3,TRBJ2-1,CARSSPLPTSVSYNEQFF
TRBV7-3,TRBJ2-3,CASSRDRANTDTQYF
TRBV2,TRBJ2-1,CASSEEGTGRRNEQFF
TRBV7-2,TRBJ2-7,CASSPGVHYEQYF
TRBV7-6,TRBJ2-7,CASSLSGYEQYF
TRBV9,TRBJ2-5,CASSVGGILQETQYF
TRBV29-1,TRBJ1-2,CSVDPRQGHGYTF
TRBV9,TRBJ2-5,CASSVAAGLYQETQYF
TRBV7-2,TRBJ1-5,CASSSLEGQPQHF
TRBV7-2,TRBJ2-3,CASSLTSGVTLDTQYF
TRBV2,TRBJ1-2,CASRRDSRYTF
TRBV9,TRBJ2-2,CASSLDTGELFF
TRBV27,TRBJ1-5,CASGEAHQPQHF